This T cell receptor beta chain came from a study of blood T cell repertoires in COVID-19. Study-wide context: Sites in the United States, Italy and Spain provided acute and convalescent COVID-19 samples. T cells, B-cell-depleted T cells, or PBMCs provided the cDNA or gDNA that served as material.

Profiling relied on immunoSEQ multiplex PCR, and the TCRdb table lists in-frame clones only, not all of them. The sample contains tens of thousands of clones, about 90% of which appear only once. Germline V lookup: CDR1 SGHNT, CDR2 YYREEE (reference sequence). The V end lost 4 bases, the J end lost 3 bases, and 14 bases lay between the germline ends. The CDR3 loop spans 14 amino acids. Sequencing was carried out using peripheral blood. This chain joins TRBV5-4 and TRBJ2-7, with a weak D call TRBD1 (6 bases). The TCR originated in a man aged 65-85 years with acute or convalescent COVID-19. CDR3 DNA sequence: TGTGCCAGCAGCCCGGACAGTGGGCTCTACGAGCAGTACTTC. Protein product: CASSPDSGLYEQYF.